This T cell receptor beta chain was recorded in a study of a mutant IDH1 vaccine in newly diagnosed glioma. Turning to the study itself: First vaccine doses came 4-6 weeks after radiotherapy alone, or with temozolomide cycles. Study-wide results and limits: Seemingly, top peripheral T cell clonotype changes bore no relation to pseudoprogression.

As to this clone: Its matching antigen is unknown.

Regarding time point: week 5, during vaccination. A single vaccine dose contained 300 ug of mutant IDH1 20-mer peptide, and topical imiquimod was used with it. Clones were sequenced by immunoSEQ multiplex PCR, and TCRdb holds only the in-frame ones, with some missing. The top ten clones hold around 7.2% of a sample with 25,000 to 30,000 clones, roughly 84% of them seen once. Germline-derived CDR1 and CDR2 are SGHVS and FNYEAQ. This CDR3 has 17 amino acids. Deletions cut 4 bases from V and 0 bases from J, with 13 bases between. This clonotype was obtained from a man aged 35 to 55 with glioma. Some clones in this sample may be carry-over from other donors' samples. The source was PBMCs, collected from a glioma patient whose treatment included an IDH1 peptide vaccine. The chain uses TRBV7-6 and TRBJ2-6, with D perhaps TRBD1 (6 bases). CDR3 sequence: CASSSDRFGSGANVLTF. DNA for the CDR3: TGTGCCAGCAGCTCGGACAGATTTGGCTCTGGGGCCAACGTCCTGACTTTC. The variable domain in full, with the rest retrieved from reference TRBV7-6 and TRBJ2-6, is GAGVSQSPRYKVTKRGQDVALRCDPISGHVSLYWYRQALGQGPEFLTYFNYEAQQDKSGLPNDRFSAERPEGSISTLTIQRTEQRDSAMYRCASSSDRFGSGANVLTFGAGSRLTVL.